A single T cell receptor (beta chain) is shown here with its context. These data come from a study of CD4+ T cells in melanoma. Clones were read by immunoSEQ multiplex PCR, and TCRdb kept only the in-frame ones, dropping some. The repertoire holds around 14,000 clones, roughly 63% seen once, with 15% in the top ten. Sequenced material: cells from a culture (not recorded whether cultured in vitro). The receptor's source is a human donor with melanoma.

CDR3 sequence reads: CASSLGQANNEKLFF. The DNA of the CDR3 is TGTGCCAGCAGTCTCGGACAGGCTAATAATGAAAAACTGTTTTTT. This chain joins TRBV27 and TRBJ1-4; TRBD1 agrees at 7 bases. Per germline, CDR1 MNHEY and CDR2 SMNVEV (reference sequence). With V trimmed by 5 bases and J by 4 bases, 7 bases remained unmatched. This CDR3 contains 15 residues.